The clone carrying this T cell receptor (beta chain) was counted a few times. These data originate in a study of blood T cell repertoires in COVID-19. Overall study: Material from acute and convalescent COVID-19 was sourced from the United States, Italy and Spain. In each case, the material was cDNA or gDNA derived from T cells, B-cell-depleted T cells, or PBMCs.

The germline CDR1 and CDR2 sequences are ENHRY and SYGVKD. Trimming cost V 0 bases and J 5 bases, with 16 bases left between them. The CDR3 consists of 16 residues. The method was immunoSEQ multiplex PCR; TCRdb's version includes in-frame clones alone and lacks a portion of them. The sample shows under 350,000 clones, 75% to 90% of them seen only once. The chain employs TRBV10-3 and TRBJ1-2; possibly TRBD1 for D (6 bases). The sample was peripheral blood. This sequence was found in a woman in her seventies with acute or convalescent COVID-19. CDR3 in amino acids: CAISESVGRGEYGYTF. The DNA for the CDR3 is TGTGCCATCAGTGAGTCGGTCGGCAGGGGCGAATATGGCTACACCTTC.